This T cell receptor beta chain was retrieved from a study of blood T cell repertoires in COVID-19. Study overall: Acute and convalescent COVID-19 samples came from the United States, Italy and Spain.

With V trimmed by 3 bases and J by 4 bases, 1 base remained unmatched. The CDR3 totals 13 residues. Original processing notes: For nucleated cells, counts were estimated from reference gene primer amplification. The method was immunoSEQ multiplex PCR; TCRdb's version includes in-frame clones alone and lacks a portion of them. The V and J calls and clone size were taken over from that table, and D and trimming were inferred from the DNA. The sample lists roughly 100,000 clones; 82% were seen once. This chain connects TRBV12-3 or TRBV12-4 to TRBJ2-7, with 9 bases fitting TRBD1. Source material: peripheral blood. The TCR sequence derives from a man of 80 years or more with acute or convalescent COVID-19. This CDR3 reads CASSFDRGYEQYF. Written as DNA, the CDR3 is TGTGCCAGCAGTTTCGACAGGGGGTACGAGCAGTACTTC.